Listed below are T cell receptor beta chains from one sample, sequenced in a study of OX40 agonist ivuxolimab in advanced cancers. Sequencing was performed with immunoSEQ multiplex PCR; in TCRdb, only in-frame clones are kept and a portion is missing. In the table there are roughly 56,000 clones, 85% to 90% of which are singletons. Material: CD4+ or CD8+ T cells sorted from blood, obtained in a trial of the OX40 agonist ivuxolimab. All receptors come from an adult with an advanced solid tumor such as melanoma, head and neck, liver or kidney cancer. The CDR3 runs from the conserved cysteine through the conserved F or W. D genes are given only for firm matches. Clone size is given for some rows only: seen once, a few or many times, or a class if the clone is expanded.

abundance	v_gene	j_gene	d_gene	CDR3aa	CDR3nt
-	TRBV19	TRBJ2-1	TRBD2	CASSPTSGSSDEQFF	TGTGCCAGTAGTCCGACTAGCGGGAGTTCGGATGAGCAGTTCTTC
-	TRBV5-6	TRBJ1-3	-	CASSLNGNTIYF	TGTGCCAGCAGCCTAAATGGAAACACCATATATTTT
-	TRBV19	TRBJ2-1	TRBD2	CASSIGLAGVLFF	TGTGCCAGTAGTATTGGTCTAGCGGGAGTTCTGTTCTTC
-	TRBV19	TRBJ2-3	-	CASSSSDTQYF	TGTGCCAGTAGTAGCTCGGATACGCAGTATTTT
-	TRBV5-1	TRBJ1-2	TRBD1	CASSFSGQGVYGYTF	TGCGCCAGCAGCTTTTCTGGACAGGGAGTCTATGGCTACACCTTC
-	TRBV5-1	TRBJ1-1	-	CASSPRTDFANTEAFF	TGCGCCAGCAGCCCCCGGACAGATTTCGCGAACACTGAAGCTTTCTTT
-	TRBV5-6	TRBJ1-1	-	CASSTGLGTEAFF	TGTGCCAGCAGCACCGGACTGGGCACTGAAGCTTTCTTT
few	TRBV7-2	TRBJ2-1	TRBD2	CASSLGGASGGNLYNEQFF	TGTGCCAGCAGCTTAGGTGGCGCTAGCGGGGGGAACCTATACAATGAGCAGTTCTTC
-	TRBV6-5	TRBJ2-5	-	CASSYSLASQETQYF	TGTGCCAGCAGTTACTCGTTGGCAAGTCAAGAGACCCAGTACTTC
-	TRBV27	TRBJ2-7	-	CASSSRTVFYEQYF	TGTGCCAGCAGTAGCAGGACGGTTTTCTACGAGCAGTACTTC
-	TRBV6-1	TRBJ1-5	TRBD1	CASRTGWRNQPQHF	TGTGCCAGCAGGACAGGGTGGCGCAATCAGCCCCAGCATTTT
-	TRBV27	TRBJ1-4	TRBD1	CASWTGGLGKLFF	TGTGCCAGCTGGACAGGGGGGTTGGGAAAACTGTTTTTT
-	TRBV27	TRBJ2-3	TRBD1	CASSGTGGSTQYF	TGTGCCAGCAGCGGGACAGGGGGTAGTACGCAGTATTTT
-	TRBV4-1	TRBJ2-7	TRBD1	CASSPGQGSYEQYF	TGCGCCAGCAGCCCGGGACAGGGGTCCTACGAGCAGTACTTC
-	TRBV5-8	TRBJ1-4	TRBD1	CASSSNRDRLTNEKLFF	TGTGCCAGCAGCTCAAACCGGGACAGACTAACTAATGAAAAACTGTTTTTT
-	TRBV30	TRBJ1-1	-	CAWSPGGGNTEAFF	TGTGCCTGGAGCCCCGGAGGGGGTAACACTGAAGCTTTCTTT
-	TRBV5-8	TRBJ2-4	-	CASSLIGNKNIQYF	TGTGCCAGCAGCTTGATAGGGAACAAAAACATTCAGTACTTC